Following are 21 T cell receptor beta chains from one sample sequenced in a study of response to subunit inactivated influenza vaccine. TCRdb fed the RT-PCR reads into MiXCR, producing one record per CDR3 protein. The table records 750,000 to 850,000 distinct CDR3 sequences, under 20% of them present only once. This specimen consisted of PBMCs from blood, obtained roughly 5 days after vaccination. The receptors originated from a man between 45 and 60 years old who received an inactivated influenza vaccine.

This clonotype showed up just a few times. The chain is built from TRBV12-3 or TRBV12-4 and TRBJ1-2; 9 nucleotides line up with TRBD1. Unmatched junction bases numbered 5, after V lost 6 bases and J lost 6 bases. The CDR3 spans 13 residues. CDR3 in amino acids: CASRQGQGDGYTF. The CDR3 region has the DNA TGTGCCAGCAGGCAGGGACAGGGAGATGGCTACACCTTC.

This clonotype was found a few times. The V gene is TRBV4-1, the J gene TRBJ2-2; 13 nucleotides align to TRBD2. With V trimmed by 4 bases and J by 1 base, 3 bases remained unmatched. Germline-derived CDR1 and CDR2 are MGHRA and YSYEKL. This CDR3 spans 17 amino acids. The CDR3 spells CASSPGLAGVNTGELFF. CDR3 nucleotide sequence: TGCGCCAGCAGCCCCGGACTAGCGGGAGTGAACACCGGGGAGCTGTTTTTT.

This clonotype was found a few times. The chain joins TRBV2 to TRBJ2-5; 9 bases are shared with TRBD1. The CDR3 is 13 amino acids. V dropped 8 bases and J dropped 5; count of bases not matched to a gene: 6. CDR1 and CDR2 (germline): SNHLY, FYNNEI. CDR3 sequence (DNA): TGTGCCAGCGAACAGGGGGCTGGCGAGACCCAGTACTTC. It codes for CASEQGAGETQYF.

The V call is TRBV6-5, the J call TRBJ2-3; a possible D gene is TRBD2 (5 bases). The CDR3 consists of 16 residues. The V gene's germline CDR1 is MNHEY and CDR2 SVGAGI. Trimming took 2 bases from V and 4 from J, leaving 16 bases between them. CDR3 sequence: CASSYGFSGGPDTQYF. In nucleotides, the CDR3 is TGTGCCAGCAGTTACGGGTTCTCCGGAGGCCCAGATACGCAGTATTTT.

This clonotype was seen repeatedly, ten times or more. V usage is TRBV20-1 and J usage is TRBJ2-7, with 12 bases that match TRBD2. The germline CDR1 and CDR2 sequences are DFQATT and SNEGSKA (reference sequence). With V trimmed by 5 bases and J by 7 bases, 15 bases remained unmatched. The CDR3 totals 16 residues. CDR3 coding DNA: TGCAGTGCTGCAGGGCTAGCGGGGGGGATATTGGGAGAGCAGTACTTC. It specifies CSAAGLAGGILGEQYF.

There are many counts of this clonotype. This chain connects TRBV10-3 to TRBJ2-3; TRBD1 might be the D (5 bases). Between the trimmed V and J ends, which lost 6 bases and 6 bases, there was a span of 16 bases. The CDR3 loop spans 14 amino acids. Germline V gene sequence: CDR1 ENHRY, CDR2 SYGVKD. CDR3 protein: CAIRIGASRDTQYF. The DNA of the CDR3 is TGTGCCATCAGGATAGGGGCCTCACGGGATACGCAGTATTTT.

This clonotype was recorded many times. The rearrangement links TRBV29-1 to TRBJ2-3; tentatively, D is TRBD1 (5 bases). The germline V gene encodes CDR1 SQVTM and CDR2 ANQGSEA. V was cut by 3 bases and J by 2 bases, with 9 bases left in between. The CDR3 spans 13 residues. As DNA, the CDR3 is TGCAGCGTTGAGGGGCGGATCACAGATACGCAGTATTTT. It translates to CSVEGRITDTQYF.

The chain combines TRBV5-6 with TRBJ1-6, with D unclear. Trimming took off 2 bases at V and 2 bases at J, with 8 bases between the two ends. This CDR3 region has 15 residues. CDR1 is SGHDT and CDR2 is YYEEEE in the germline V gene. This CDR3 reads CASSFNRPYNSPLHF. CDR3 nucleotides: TGTGCCAGCAGCTTCAACCGGCCCTATAATTCACCCCTCCACTTT.

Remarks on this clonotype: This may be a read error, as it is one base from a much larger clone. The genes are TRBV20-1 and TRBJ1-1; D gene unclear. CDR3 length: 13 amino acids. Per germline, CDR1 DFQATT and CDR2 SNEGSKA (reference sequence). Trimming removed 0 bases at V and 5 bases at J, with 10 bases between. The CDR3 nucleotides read TGCAGTGCTAGAGAGAGGTGGAGTACTGAAGCTTTCTTT. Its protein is CSARERWSTEAFF.

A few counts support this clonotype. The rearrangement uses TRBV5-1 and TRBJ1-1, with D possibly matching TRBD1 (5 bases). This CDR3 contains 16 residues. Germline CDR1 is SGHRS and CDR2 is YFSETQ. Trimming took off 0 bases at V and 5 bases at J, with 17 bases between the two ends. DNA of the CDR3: TGCGCCAGCAGCTTGGAGCCAGGGAAAACAATAACTGAAGCTTTCTTT. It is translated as CASSLEPGKTITEAFF.

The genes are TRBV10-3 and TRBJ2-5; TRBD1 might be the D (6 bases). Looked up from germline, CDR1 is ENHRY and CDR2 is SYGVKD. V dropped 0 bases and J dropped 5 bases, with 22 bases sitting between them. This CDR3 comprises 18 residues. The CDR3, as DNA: TGTGCCATCAGTGAGTCGAATAGGGCGGGCAGGGGAAAGGAGACCCAGTACTTC. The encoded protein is CAISESNRAGRGKETQYF.

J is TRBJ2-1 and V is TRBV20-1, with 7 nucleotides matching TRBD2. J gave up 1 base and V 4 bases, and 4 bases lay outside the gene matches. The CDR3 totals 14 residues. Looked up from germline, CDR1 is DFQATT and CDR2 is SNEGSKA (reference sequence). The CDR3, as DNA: TGCAGTGCTACCAGACTAGCTTCCTACAATGAGCAGTTCTTC. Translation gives CSATRLASYNEQFF.

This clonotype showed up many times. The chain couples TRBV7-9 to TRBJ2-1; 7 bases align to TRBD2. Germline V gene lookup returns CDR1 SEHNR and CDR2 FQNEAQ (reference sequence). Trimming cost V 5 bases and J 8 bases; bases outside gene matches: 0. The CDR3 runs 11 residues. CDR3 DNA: TGTGCCAGCAGCGGGGGGGATGAGCAGTTCTTC. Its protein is CASSGGDEQFF.

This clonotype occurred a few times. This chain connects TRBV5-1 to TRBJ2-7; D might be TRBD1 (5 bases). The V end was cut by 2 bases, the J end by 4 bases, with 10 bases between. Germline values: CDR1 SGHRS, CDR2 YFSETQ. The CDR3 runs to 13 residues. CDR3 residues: CASSLLTAYEQYF. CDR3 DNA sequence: TGCGCCAGCAGCTTATTGACAGCATACGAGCAGTACTTC.

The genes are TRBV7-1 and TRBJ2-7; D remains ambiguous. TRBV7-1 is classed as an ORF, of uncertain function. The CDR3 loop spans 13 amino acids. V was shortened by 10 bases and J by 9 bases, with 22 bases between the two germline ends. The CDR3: CAMGPGLRCPQYF. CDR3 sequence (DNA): TGTGCCATGGGCCCCGGGCTCCGCTGCCCGCAGTACTTC.

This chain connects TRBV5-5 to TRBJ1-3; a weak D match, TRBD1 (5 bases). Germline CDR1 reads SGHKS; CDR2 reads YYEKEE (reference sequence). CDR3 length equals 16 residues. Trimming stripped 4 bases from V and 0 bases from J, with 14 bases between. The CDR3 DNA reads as TGTGCCAGCAGCACCGGACACACCACCTCTGGAAACACCATATATTTT. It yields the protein CASSTGHTTSGNTIYF.

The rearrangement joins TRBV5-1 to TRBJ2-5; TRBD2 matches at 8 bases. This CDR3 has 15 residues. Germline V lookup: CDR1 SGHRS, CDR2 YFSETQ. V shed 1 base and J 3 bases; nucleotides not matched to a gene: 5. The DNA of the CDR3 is TGCGCCAGCAGCTTGCGCGGGGGGTATGAAGAGACCCAGTACTTC. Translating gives CASSLRGGYEETQYF.

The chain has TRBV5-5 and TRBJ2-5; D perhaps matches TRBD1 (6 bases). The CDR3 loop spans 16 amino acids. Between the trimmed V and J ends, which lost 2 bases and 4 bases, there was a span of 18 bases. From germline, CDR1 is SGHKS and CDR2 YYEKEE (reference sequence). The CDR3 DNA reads TGTGCCAGCAGCTTAAAGTGGCGACAGGTCGGAGAGACCCAGTACTTC. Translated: CASSLKWRQVGETQYF. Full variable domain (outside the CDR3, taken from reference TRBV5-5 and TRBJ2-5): DAGVTQSPTHLIKTRGQQVTLRCSPISGHKSVSWYQQVLGQGPQFIFQYYEKEERGRGNFPDRFSARQFPNYSSELNVNALLLGDSALYLCASSLKWRQVGETQYFGPGTRLLVL.

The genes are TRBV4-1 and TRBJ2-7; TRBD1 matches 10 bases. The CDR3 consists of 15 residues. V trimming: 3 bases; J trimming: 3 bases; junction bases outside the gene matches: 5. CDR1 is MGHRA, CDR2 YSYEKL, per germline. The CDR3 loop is CASSHATGGDYEQYF. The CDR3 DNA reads TGCGCCAGCAGCCACGCGACAGGGGGCGACTACGAGCAGTACTTC.

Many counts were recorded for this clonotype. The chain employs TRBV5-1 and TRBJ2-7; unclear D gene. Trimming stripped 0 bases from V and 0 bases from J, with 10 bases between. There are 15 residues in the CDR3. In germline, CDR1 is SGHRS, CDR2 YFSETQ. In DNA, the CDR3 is TGCGCCAGCAGCTTGGCTCCGGAAAGCTCCTACGAGCAGTACTTC. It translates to CASSLAPESSYEQYF. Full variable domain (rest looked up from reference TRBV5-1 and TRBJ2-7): KAGVTQTPRYLIKTRGQQVTLSCSPISGHRSVSWYQQTPGQGLQFLFEYFSETQRNKGNFPGRFSGRQFSNSRSEMNVSTLELGDSALYLCASSLAPESSYEQYFGPGTRLTVT.

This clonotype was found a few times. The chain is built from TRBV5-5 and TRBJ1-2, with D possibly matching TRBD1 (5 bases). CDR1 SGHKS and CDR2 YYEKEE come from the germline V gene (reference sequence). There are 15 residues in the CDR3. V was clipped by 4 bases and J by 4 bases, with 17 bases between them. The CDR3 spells CASSLRDSFSYGYTF. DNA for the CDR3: TGTGCCAGCAGCCTCCGGGACTCCTTTTCCTATGGCTACACCTTC.